This T cell receptor (beta chain) was captured by sequencing in a study of blood T cell repertoires in COVID-19 (dated by TCRdb to 2018 to 2021). Context from the whole study: Collaborator samples came from the United States, Italy and Spain and covered acute and convalescent phases of COVID-19. The material from the prospective study consisted of cDNA or gDNA derived from T cells, B-cell-depleted T cells, or PBMCs. Deeply sampled blood TCRbeta repertoires from subjects exposed to, actively infected with, or recovered from COVID-19 were included in the dataset. The repertoires were released in a freely available public database intended as a resource for research on the immune response to SARS-CoV-2. The samples were drawn from two sources: the first 160 participants of the ongoing ImmuneRACE study, and approximately 1,300 subjects contributed by 6 global collaborators. A de-identified subject ID, COVID-19 status, age in years and sex were almost always included in the sample metadata. Where available, HLA class I and class II types were taken from metadata supplied by the sample provider and were not determined by assay-based typing. Broader findings and caveats from the paper: How much clinical and demographic metadata was included differed by source and by participant, and the metadata was provided uncurated.

The CDR3 sequence holds 16 residues, the cysteine and phenylalanine included. Only the CDR3 part of the read is kept: 48 bases, read in frame from the first base. Sequences SGDLS (CDR1) and YYNGEE (CDR2) are obtained from the germline V gene. Between the V and J ends, shortened by 0 bases and 6 bases respectively, the junction contains 19 bases. In the case of this clone: It lacks a known antigen. The sample holds no much larger clone one base away, and base qualities are not on file.

TCRbeta CDR3 regions were amplified from genomic DNA by means of the immunoSEQ Assay, a bias-controlled multiplex PCR. The study's own analysis went as follows. The number of nucleated cells in each sample was estimated by amplification of reference gene primers within the assay. To quantify the absolute abundance of each unique TCRbeta CDR3 rearrangement, sequence reads were collapsed and filtered. For each sample, productive Simpson clonality was calculated as the square root of Simpson's diversity index over productive rearrangements. TCRdb mirrors the immuneACCESS table, restricted to in-frame sequences. Some clones are absent from its copies; in checked studies, under half trace to an unresolved V gene, and the reason for the others is unknown. That table is the source of V, J and clone size, and D and trimming were worked out from the DNA. The table for this sample lists 55,000 to 60,000 clones; roughly 84% of them were counted only once. Under 20% of the sample comes from the top ten.

Collaborating institutions collected whole blood in K2EDTA tubes following their own protocols. For TCRbeta analysis, collaborators shipped samples in one of three forms: frozen whole blood, isolated PBMCs, or DNA extracted from either of those sample types. The clonotype comes from a man aged 65 to 79 with active COVID-19. The sequence joins TRBV9 to TRBJ2-7; a tentative D call is TRBD1 (6 bases match). What was sequenced was peripheral blood. The sequenced DNA is TGTGCCAGCAGCGTAGTACCAAACAGGGTACCGGGCGAGCAGTACTTC. This encodes CASSVVPNRVPGEQYF.